This T cell receptor (beta chain) was sequenced in a study of PD-1 blockade in classical Hodgkin lymphoma. Study-wide points: Prior to therapy, complete responders displayed diversity much like that of newly diagnosed patients. At baseline, newly diagnosed patients reportedly showed less TCR diversity than healthy donors.

Of note for this clone: As yet, its antigen is unknown.

Relapse was seen in all patients after autologous stem cell transplantation, and brentuximab vedotin exposure was variable. Assay used: immunoSEQ multiplex PCR; TCRdb lists only in-frame clones, some missing. In the table there are over 50,000 clones, over 75% of which are singletons. The CDR3 spans 16 residues. The chain links TRBV21-1 to TRBJ2-5; TRBD1, the table's D call, was not compared with the DNA. TRBV21-1 is tagged as a pseudogene. This TCR was recovered from a human donor with classical Hodgkin lymphoma. The sample consisted of peripheral blood mononuclear cells (PBMCs), taken at baseline. For the CDR3, the DNA is TGTGCCAGCAGCAACGATACAGGAGATGTCAAAGAGACCCAGTACTTC. It yields the protein CASSNDTGDVKETQYF.